This T cell receptor (beta chain) was sequenced in a study of T cell responses to AZD1222 COVID-19 vaccine. The assay was immunoSEQ multiplex PCR, and TCRdb's table has in-frame clones only and misses some. The table includes more than 85,000 clones, about 89% detected once. Germline V gene lookup returns CDR1 SEHNR and CDR2 FQNEAQ (reference sequence). CDR3 size: 15 residues. The V and J ends lost 2 bases and 2 bases respectively, with 12 bases between them. This clone occurred a few times. The rearrangement links TRBV7-9 to TRBJ2-5; tentative D call: TRBD1 (6 bases). The sequence was collected from an adult in good health. Specimen: peripheral blood, collected on day 0 of AZD1222 vaccination. The CDR3 sequence: CASSLPQGSQETQYF. The CDR3 DNA sequence: TGTGCCAGCAGCTTACCACAGGGATCTCAAGAGACCCAGTACTTC. The variable domain in full, with the rest retrieved from reference TRBV7-9 and TRBJ2-5, is DTGVSQNPRHKITKRGQNVTFRCDPISEHNRLYWYRQTLGQGPEFLTYFQNEAQLEKSRLLSDRFSAERPKGSFSTLEIQRTEQGDSAMYLCASSLPQGSQETQYFGPGTRLLVL.